This T cell receptor (beta chain) was profiled in a study of PD-L1 blockade in urothelial cancer. Looked up from germline, CDR1 is SGHVS and CDR2 is FQNEAQ. The length of the CDR3 is 14 residues. Trimming cost V 6 bases and J 0 bases, with 11 bases left between them. Data came from immunoSEQ multiplex PCR; TCRdb stores just in-frame clones and leaves some out. There are roughly 32,000 clones in the sample; 84% occur only once, and less than 40% lies in the top ten. This clonotype was obtained from a man in his sixties with urothelial cancer. Here the sequenced sample was PBMCs, taken around atezolizumab (anti-PD-L1) treatment. The chain has TRBV7-8 and TRBJ1-1, with D possibly being TRBD1 (6 bases). The CDR3 loop reads CASRMDSMNTEAFF. Here the CDR3 DNA reads TGTGCCAGCAGAATGGACAGCATGAACACTGAAGCTTTCTTT.